The 20 T cell receptor beta chains given below trace back to one sample, sequenced in a study of blood T cell repertoires in COVID-19. Generated by immunoSEQ multiplex PCR, the TCRdb table keeps only in-frame clones and is missing some. The sample lists around 160,000 clones, roughly 80% occurring once. The sample consisted of peripheral blood. These receptors were collected from a human donor with acute or convalescent COVID-19. The donor label of this sample is uncertain.

The V and J genes are TRBV5-1 and TRBJ2-5; D might be TRBD2 (7 bases). Between the trimmed V and J ends, which lost 3 bases and 5 bases, there was a span of 14 bases. This CDR3 is 14 amino acids long. Germline CDR1 reads SGHRS; CDR2 reads YFSETQ. Here the CDR3 DNA reads TGCGCCAGCAGCTCCACGAAGGGGGGGGAGACCCAGTACTTC. Protein sequence: CASSSTKGGETQYF. The whole variable domain, remainder taken from reference TRBV5-1 and TRBJ2-5, is KAGVTQTPRYLIKTRGQQVTLSCSPISGHRSVSWYQQTPGQGLQFLFEYFSETQRNKGNFPGRFSGRQFSNSRSEMNVSTLELGDSALYLCASSSTKGGETQYFGPGTRLLVL.

This chain links TRBV5-1 with TRBJ2-7; TRBD1 matches 8 bases. Germline lookup yields CDR1 SGHRS and CDR2 YFSETQ. The J segment lost 5 bases and the V segment lost 5 bases, leaving 12 bases of the junction unmatched. The CDR3 totals 15 residues. The CDR3 is CASSPQGANSDEQYV. CDR3 bases: TGCGCCAGCAGTCCCCAGGGGGCGAACTCAGACGAGCAGTACGTC.

The CDR3 loop is CASSVGGDYGYTF. The CDR3 DNA sequence: TGTGCCAGCAGCGTTGGGGGGGACTATGGCTACACCTTC. V is TRBV13 and J is TRBJ1-2, with a tentative D call TRBD1 (5 bases). This CDR3 is built from 13 residues. V dropped 5 bases and J dropped 3 bases, with 10 bases sitting between them. The germline V gene has CDR1 PRHDT and CDR2 FYEKMQ (reference sequence).

The chain is built from TRBV7-7 and TRBJ2-5; D is perhaps TRBD2 (6 bases). Germline V lookup: CDR1 SSHAT, CDR2 FNYEAQ (reference sequence). This CDR3 contains 13 residues. In nucleotides, the CDR3 is TGTGCTAGCGGCCCTGCGGGGTCGAAGACCCAGTACTTC. Translation: CASGPAGSKTQYF. Using reference TRBV7-7 and TRBJ2-5 for the parts outside the CDR3, the full variable domain is GAGVSQSPRYKVTKRGQDVTLRCDPISSHATLYWYQQALGQGPEFLTYFNYEAQPDKSGLPSDRFSAERPEGSISTLTIQRTEQRDSAMYRCASGPAGSKTQYFGPGTRLLVL.

The chain uses TRBV20-1 and TRBJ2-3, with D possibly TRBD1 on 5 matching bases. The CDR3 has 11 residues. Trimming removed 4 bases at V and 5 bases at J, with 7 bases between. Germline loops: CDR1 DFQATT, CDR2 SNEGSKA (reference sequence). The CDR3 loop reads CSATTGDTQYF. The DNA of the CDR3 is TGCAGTGCTACTACAGGAGATACGCAGTATTTT.

V gene TRBV6-1 combines with J gene TRBJ1-3; TRBD1 aligns across 7 bases. Trimming took 4 bases from V and 5 from J; bases not matched to a gene: 11. This CDR3 has 16 amino acids. Germline V CDR1 and CDR2: MNHNS, SASEGT. The CDR3 DNA follows: TGTGCCAGCAGTGGGCCCGACAGGGAGATTAGAAACACCATATATTTT. Translation gives CASSGPDREIRNTIYF.

The chain recombines TRBV29-1 with TRBJ1-1, with 8 bases identical to TRBD1. Germline CDR1 SQVTM, CDR2 ANQGSEA. The CDR3 contains 14 residues. Losses at the gene ends were 7 bases for V and 1 base for J; bases not matched to a gene: 8. The CDR3 DNA reads as TGCAGCGCCGCTCCACAGGGGGGGAACACTGAAGCTTTCTTT. This translates into CSAAPQGGNTEAFF.

The chain recombines TRBV23-1 with TRBJ1-5; D may be TRBD1 (6 bases). TRBV23-1 is reported as an ORF; its role is uncertain. V lost 8 bases and J 4 bases, leaving 15 bases between the germline ends. CDR3 length: 14 residues. CDR3 nucleotides: TGCGCCAGCCCCGCCGGGACATCAAATCAGCCCCAGCATTTT. Amino acid sequence: CASPAGTSNQPQHF.

The chain combines TRBV3-1 (or the pseudogene TRBV3-2) with TRBJ2-3; TRBD2 might be the D (5 bases). CDR3 length: 16 residues. V lost 3 bases, J lost 1 base, and 14 bases lay in between. Germline V lookup: CDR1 LGHDT, CDR2 YNNKEL (reference sequence). The CDR3, as DNA: TGTGCCAGCAGCCAGTCCGGGCCCGGGGGCACAGATACGCAGTATTTT. It specifies CASSQSGPGGTDTQYF.

This CDR3 is CASSPSTAGNTIYF. DNA of the CDR3: TGTGCCAGCAGCCCCTCCACAGCCGGAAACACCATATATTTT. The chain employs TRBV11-2 and TRBJ1-3; D gene unclear. From germline, CDR1 is SGHAT and CDR2 FQNNGV. The CDR3 loop spans 14 amino acids. V was pared by 5 bases and J by 4 bases, with 12 bases between. Full variable domain (remainder filled in from reference TRBV11-2 and TRBJ1-3): EAGVAQSPRYKIIEKRQSVAFWCNPISGHATLYWYQQILGQGPKLLIQFQNNGVVDDSQLPKDRFSAERLKGVDSTLKIQPAKLEDSAVYLCASSPSTAGNTIYFGEGSWLTVV.

The rearrangement links TRBV6-1 to TRBJ1-1; 8 bases agree with TRBD1. Germline CDR1 reads MNHNS; CDR2 reads SASEGT. The CDR3 runs to 15 residues. V trimming: 3 bases; J trimming: 3 bases; junction bases outside the gene matches: 6. As DNA, the CDR3 is TGTGCCAGCAGTGATGGACAGGGAGGGCACACTGAAGCTTTCTTT. As protein: CASSDGQGGHTEAFF.

J is TRBJ1-5 and V is TRBV7-2; D possibly corresponds to TRBD1 (5 bases). V was shortened by 1 base and J by 4 bases, with 11 bases between the two germline ends. Germline CDR1 SGHTA, CDR2 FQGNSA. CDR3 length: 15 residues. The CDR3 region is CASSLVVGGNQPQHF. CDR3 bases: TGTGCCAGCAGCTTAGTCGTCGGGGGTAATCAGCCCCAGCATTTT. Full variable domain (rest looked up from reference TRBV7-2 and TRBJ1-5): GAGVSQSPSNKVTEKGKDVELRCDPISGHTALYWYRQSLGQGLEFLIYFQGNSAPDKSGLPSDRFSAERTGGSVSTLTIQRTQQEDSAVYLCASSLVVGGNQPQHFGDGTRLSIL.

Remarks on this clone: Other DNA sequences in this sample translate to the same CDR3. The chain carries TRBV7-9 and TRBJ2-1, with no clear D. V gave up 1 base and J gave up 2 bases, with 9 bases separating them. The CDR3 is 15 residues long. Per germline, CDR1 SEHNR and CDR2 FQNEAQ (reference sequence). The CDR3 sequence is CASSLGAGAYNEQFF. CDR3 sequence (DNA): TGTGCCAGCAGCTTAGGGGCAGGCGCCTACAATGAGCAGTTCTTC.

J is TRBJ1-4 and V is TRBV6-5; 10 bases match TRBD1. CDR1 and CDR2 (germline): MNHEY, SVGAGI. V shed 5 bases, J shed 4 bases, and the junction held 1 base outside the gene matches. The CDR3 runs to 14 residues. CDR3 amino acids: CASSRTGGNEKLFF. The CDR3 DNA follows: TGTGCCAGCAGTCGGACAGGGGGTAATGAAAAACTGTTTTTT.

This clone was counted once. V and J are TRBV15 and TRBJ1-2; D ambiguous. The CDR3 contains 13 residues. The germline CDR1 and CDR2 sequences are LNHNV and YYDKDF (reference sequence). V was cut by 2 bases and J by 1 base, with 5 bases left in between. The CDR3 loop is CATSRQNNYGYTF. CDR3 in DNA: TGTGCCACCAGCAGACAGAATAACTATGGCTACACCTTC.

This rearrangement joins TRBV29-1 to TRBJ2-2; D may be TRBD1 (7 bases). CDR1 is SQVTM and CDR2 is ANQGSEA in the germline V gene. This CDR3 is built from 15 residues. Trimming left V 0 bases short and J 4 bases short, with 12 bases between. As DNA, the CDR3 is TGCAGCGTTGAAGAGCAGGGGGGAACCACCGGGGAGCTGTTTTTT. Encoded protein: CSVEEQGGTTGELFF.

V gene TRBV7-8 combines with J gene TRBJ2-3; TRBD2 aligns across 7 bases. This CDR3 spans 15 amino acids. Germline V gives CDR1 SGHVS, CDR2 FQNEAQ. J gave up 3 bases and V 1 base, and 4 bases lay outside the gene matches. CDR3 bases: TGTGCCAGCAGCTTAGTGGGGGGGGAGACAGATACGCAGTATTTT. As protein: CASSLVGGETDTQYF.

The chain has TRBV6-5 and TRBJ2-1; TRBD2 might be the D (5 bases). The V and J ends lost 5 bases and 9 bases respectively, with 14 bases between them. The CDR3 has 13 amino acids. The germline CDR1 and CDR2 sequences are MNHEY and SVGAGI. CDR3: CASSLDQRGEQFF. The CDR3 DNA is TGTGCCAGCAGTCTGGACCAACGGGGTGAGCAGTTCTTC.

A word on this clone: Additional DNA sequences in this sample encode the identical CDR3. The chain uses TRBV18 and TRBJ1-1; D not resolved. This CDR3 is built from 13 residues. Trimming stripped 2 bases from V and 1 base from J, with 5 bases between. Germline CDR1 is KGHSH and CDR2 is LQKENI. The CDR3 sequence is CASSPDKNTEAFF. CDR3 in DNA: TGTGCCAGCTCACCAGACAAGAACACTGAAGCTTTCTTT.

This CDR3 reads CASNPDPGRDQYF. CDR3 DNA: TGTGCCAGCAACCCTGATCCCGGGCGGGATCAGTATTTT. The chain has TRBV12-3 or TRBV12-4 and TRBJ2-3; a weak D match, TRBD2 (6 bases). The CDR3 sequence is 13 residues long. The ends were cut back, 7 bases at V and 12 bases at J, with 20 bases in the middle.